This is a list of T cell receptor beta chains from one sample in a study of CD8+ T cells in alopecia areata. Sequenced by immunoSEQ multiplex PCR; TCRdb stores in-frame clones only, minus some. Of fewer than 250,000 clones listed, roughly 44% were seen once; the top ten hold approximately 2.4%. This specimen consisted of CD4+ T cells sorted from blood, obtained at approximately week 37, from a patient treated with tofacitinib. These receptors originate from a human donor with alopecia areata. The CDR3 runs from the conserved cysteine through the conserved F or W. Fields, in order: V gene, CDR3 protein.

TRBV7-2 | CASSPRVQETQYF
TRBV7-8 | CASSLAGEGTGELFF
TRBV29-1 | CSVGVTTNTGELFF
TRBV18 | CASSLARANEQYF
TRBV4-1 | CASMGNSRTGELFF
TRBV6-6 | CASSSDGYNQPQHF
TRBV5-1 | CASSSGTLQADTQYF
TRBV27 | CASTSSTNYGYTF
TRBV30 | CAWRVGLSGANVLTF
TRBV29-1 | CSVGFGQGYEQYF
TRBV7-3 | CASSVSTLAASTDTQYF
TRBV27 | CASSPRFSSNEQFF
TRBV5-1 | CATTAGSNNGNEQFF
TRBV5-1 | CASSLGASGRAEETQYF
TRBV30 | CAWGGDTHNEQFF
TRBV29-1 | CSGAGSYNEQFF
TRBV18 | CASSPQETGELFF
TRBV6-1 | CASSDPYTGRPLSSQPQHF
TRBV21-1 | CASSKAAVFGGGAKNIQYF
TRBV30 | CAWSQGGDQPQHF
TRBV7-3 | CASSIRVTGELFF
TRBV7-9 | CASSLEGRFSEQYF
TRBV5-1 | CASSYTPRETQYF
TRBV7-2 | CASSPRGLSNQPQHF
TRBV7-2 | CASRKGGGTSRALFF
TRBV29-1 | CSVEGPKGGEQYF
TRBV23-1 | CASSQGVRGRETQYF